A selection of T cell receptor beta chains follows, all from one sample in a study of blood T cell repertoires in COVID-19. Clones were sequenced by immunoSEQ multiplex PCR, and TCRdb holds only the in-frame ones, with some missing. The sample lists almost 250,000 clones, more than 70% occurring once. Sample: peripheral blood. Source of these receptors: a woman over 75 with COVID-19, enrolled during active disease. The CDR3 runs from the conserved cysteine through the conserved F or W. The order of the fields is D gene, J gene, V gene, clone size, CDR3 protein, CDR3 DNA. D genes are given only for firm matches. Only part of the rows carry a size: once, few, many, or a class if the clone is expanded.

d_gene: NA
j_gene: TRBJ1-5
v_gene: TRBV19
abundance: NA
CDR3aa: CASSTPHDSPFGNQPQHF
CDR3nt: TGTGCCAGTAGTACCCCCCACGACAGTCCGTTTGGCAATCAGCCCCAGCATTTT

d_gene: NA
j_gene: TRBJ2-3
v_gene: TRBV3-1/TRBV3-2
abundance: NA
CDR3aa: CASTRIGGEGTDTQYF
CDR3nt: TGTGCCAGCACGCGAATAGGGGGAGAAGGCACAGATACGCAGTATTTT

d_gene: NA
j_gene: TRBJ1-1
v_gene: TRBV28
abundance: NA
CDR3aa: CASALEGRNTEAFF
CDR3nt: TGTGCCAGCGCCCTGGAGGGCCGGAACACTGAAGCTTTCTTT

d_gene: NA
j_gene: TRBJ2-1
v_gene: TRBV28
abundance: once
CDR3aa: CASRVAGKGLYNEQFF
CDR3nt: TGTGCCAGCAGGGTCGCGGGGAAGGGATTATACAATGAGCAGTTCTTC

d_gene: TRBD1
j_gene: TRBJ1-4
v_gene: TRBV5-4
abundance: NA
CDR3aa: CASSRQGSEEKLFF
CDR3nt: TGTGCCAGCAGTCGACAGGGATCTGAAGAAAAACTGTTTTTT

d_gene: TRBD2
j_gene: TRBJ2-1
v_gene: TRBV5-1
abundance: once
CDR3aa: CASSLWGDYYNEQFF
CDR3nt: TGCGCCAGCAGCCTGTGGGGGGACTACTACAATGAGCAGTTCTTC

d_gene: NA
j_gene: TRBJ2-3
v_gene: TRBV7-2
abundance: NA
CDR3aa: CASSLMGPSDTQYF
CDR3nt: TGTGCCAGCAGCTTAATGGGGCCCTCAGATACGCAGTATTTT

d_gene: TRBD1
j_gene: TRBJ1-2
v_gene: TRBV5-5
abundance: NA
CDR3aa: CASSLTRTGNYGYTF
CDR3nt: TGTGCCAGCAGCTTGACTCGGACAGGAAACTATGGCTACACCTTC

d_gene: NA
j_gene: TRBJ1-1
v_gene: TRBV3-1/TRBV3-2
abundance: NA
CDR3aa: CASTSRGGGTEAFF
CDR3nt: TGTGCCAGCACCTCGCGTGGCGGGGGCACTGAAGCTTTCTTT

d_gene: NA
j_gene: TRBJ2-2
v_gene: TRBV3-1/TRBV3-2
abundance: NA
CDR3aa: CATQLANTGELFF
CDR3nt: TGTGCCACTCAACTCGCGAACACCGGGGAGCTGTTTTTT

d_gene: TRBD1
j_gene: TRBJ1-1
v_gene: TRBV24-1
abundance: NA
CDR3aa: CATSDATTGLAEAFF
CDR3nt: TGTGCCACCAGTGACGCTACGACAGGGCTCGCTGAAGCTTTCTTT

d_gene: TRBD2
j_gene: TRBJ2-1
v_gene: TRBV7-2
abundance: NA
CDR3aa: CASSFSGGGVNEQFF
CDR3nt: TGTGCCAGCAGCTTTAGCGGGGGGGGAGTGAATGAGCAGTTCTTC

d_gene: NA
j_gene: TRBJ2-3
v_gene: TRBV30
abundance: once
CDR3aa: CAWSAPSSAQYF
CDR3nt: TGTGCCTGGAGTGCGCCATCCAGTGCGCAGTATTTT

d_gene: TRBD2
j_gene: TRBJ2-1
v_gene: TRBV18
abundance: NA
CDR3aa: CASSPPSGGAYNEQFF
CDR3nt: TGTGCCAGCTCACCACCGAGCGGGGGTGCCTACAATGAGCAGTTCTTC

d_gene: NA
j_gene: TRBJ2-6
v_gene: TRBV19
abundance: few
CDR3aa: CASSIAGSAGANVLTF
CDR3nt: TGTGCCAGTAGTATAGCAGGGTCTGCTGGGGCCAACGTCCTGACTTTC

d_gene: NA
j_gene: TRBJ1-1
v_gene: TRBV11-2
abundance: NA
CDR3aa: CASSSDRNTEAFF
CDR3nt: TGTGCCAGCAGCTCAGACAGGAACACTGAAGCTTTCTTT

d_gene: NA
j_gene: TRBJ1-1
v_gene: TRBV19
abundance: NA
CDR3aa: CASSIVPRGNTEAFF
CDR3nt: TGTGCCAGTAGTATAGTGCCCAGGGGTAACACTGAAGCTTTCTTT

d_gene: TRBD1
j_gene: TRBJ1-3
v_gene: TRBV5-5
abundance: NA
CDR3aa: CASSLGGQGGNTIYF
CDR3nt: TGTGCCAGCAGCTTGGGGGGACAGGGAGGAAACACCATATATTTT

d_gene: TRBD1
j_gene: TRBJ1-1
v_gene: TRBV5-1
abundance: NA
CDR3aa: CASRGTGGIEAFF
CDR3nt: TGCGCCAGCAGAGGAACAGGGGGTATTGAAGCTTTCTTT

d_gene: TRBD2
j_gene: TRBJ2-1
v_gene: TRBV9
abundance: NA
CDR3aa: CASSGYRGGVYNEQFF
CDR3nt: TGTGCCAGCAGCGGCTATCGGGGGGGCGTTTACAATGAGCAGTTCTTC

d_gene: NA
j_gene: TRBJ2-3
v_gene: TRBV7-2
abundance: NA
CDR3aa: CASSLLSRGDTQYF
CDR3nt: TGTGCCAGCAGCTTATTGTCCCGCGGGGATACGCAGTATTTT

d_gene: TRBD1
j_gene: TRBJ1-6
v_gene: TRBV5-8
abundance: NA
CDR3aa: CASKGQGGNNSPLHF
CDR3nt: TGTGCCAGCAAGGGACAGGGAGGGAATAATTCACCCCTCCACTTT

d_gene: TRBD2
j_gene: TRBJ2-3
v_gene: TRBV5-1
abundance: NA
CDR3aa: CASSSGTSGGTDTQYF
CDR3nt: TGCGCCAGCAGCTCTGGGACTAGCGGGGGTACAGATACGCAGTATTTT

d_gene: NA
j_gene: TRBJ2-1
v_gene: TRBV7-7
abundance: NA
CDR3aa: CASSSLGGGQFF
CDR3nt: TGTGCTAGCAGCTCCCTAGGTGGAGGGCAGTTCTTC

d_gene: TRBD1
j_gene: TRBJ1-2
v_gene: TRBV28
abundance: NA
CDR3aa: CASKFRGLGGGYTF
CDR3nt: TGTGCCAGCAAGTTTAGGGGGCTTGGGGGCGGCTACACCTTC

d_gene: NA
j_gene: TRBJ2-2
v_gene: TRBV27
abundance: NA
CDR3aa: CASSAGGITRGELFF
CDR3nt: TGTGCCAGCAGCGCAGGGGGGATTACGCGCGGGGAGCTGTTTTTT

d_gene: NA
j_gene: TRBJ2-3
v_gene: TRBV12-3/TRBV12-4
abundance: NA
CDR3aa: CASSLSGTDTQYF
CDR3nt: TGTGCCAGCAGTCTCTCGGGCACAGATACGCAGTATTTT

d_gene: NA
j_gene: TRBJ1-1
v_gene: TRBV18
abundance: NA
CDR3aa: CASSPTMAANTEAFF
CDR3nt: TGTGCCAGCTCACCAACGATGGCTGCGAACACTGAAGCTTTCTTT

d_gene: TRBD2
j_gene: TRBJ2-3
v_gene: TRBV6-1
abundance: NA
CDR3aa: CASSEWGGDTDTQYF
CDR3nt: TGTGCCAGCAGTGAATGGGGGGGGGATACAGATACGCAGTATTTT

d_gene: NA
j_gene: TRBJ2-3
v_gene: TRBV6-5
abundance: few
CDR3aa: CAIRARYRADTQYF
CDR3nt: TGTGCCATCCGGGCCCGGTACAGGGCAGATACGCAGTATTTT

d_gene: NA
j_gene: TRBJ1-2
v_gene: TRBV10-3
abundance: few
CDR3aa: CAISGRGANYGYTF
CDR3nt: TGTGCCATCAGTGGGAGGGGCGCTAACTATGGCTACACCTTC

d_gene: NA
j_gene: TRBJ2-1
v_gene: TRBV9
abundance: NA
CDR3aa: CASSISLSSYNEQFF
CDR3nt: TGTGCCAGCAGCATTAGCCTGAGCTCCTACAATGAGCAGTTCTTC

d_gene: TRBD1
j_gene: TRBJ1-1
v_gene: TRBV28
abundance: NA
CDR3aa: CASSLNRGGGTEAFF
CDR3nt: TGTGCCAGCAGCCTCAACAGGGGCGGAGGCACTGAAGCTTTCTTT

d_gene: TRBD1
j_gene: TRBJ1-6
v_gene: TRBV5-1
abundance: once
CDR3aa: CASSQTGQGESPLHF
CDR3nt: TGCGCCAGCAGTCAGACGGGACAGGGGGAATCACCCCTCCACTTT

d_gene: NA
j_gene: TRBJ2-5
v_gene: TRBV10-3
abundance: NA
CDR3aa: CAIRQDGRGYQETQYF
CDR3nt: TGTGCCATCAGACAGGACGGAAGGGGGTACCAAGAGACCCAGTACTTC